This T cell receptor (beta chain) was sequenced in a study of neurological immune-mediated disorders. Each CDR3 protein is one row after TCRdb ran MiXCR on the 5' RACE reads. The repertoire includes under 40,000 distinct CDR3 sequences, 13% of them detected once, and 2.3% sits in the top ten. This clonotype was seen a few times. The time point was: longitudinal time-point 2. The unsorted libraries were prepared from 2 million PBMCs (stored at -80 C). After removal of 6 bases from V and 1 base from J, the junction contained 5 bases not matched to a gene. The CDR3 runs 14 residues. The J gene is TRBJ1-1, the V gene TRBV12-3 or TRBV12-4; 7 nucleotides agree with TRBD1. This receptor was taken from a middle-aged woman in good health. The specimen sequenced was PBMCs. CDR3 coding DNA: TGTGCCAGCAGGAACAGACAGGGGAACACTGAAGCTTTCTTT. This encodes CASRNRQGNTEAFF.